This T cell receptor (beta chain) stems from a study of blood T cell repertoires in COVID-19. The wider study: Some COVID-19 samples were acute and others convalescent; all came from the United States, Italy and Spain. PBMCs, B-cell-depleted T cells, or T cells were the source of the cDNA or gDNA that made up the material.

The method was immunoSEQ multiplex PCR; TCRdb's version includes in-frame clones alone and lacks a portion of them. The sample has fewer than 500,000 clones, 87% seen once. The receptor was isolated from a woman aged 18 to 35 with acute COVID-19. The sample taken for sequencing was PBMCs or T cells enriched from blood (not recorded which).

The CDR3 DNA sequence: TGTGCCAGCAGTTTAGGGGGGGCTTCCCTTCAGCCCCAGCATTTT. Residues: CASSLGGASLQPQHF. The rearrangement joins TRBV28 to TRBJ1-5, with a possible D match to TRBD1 (6 bases). Trimming stripped 2 bases from V and 6 bases from J, with 14 bases between. There are 15 residues in the CDR3. The germline V gene encodes CDR1 MDHEN and CDR2 SYDVKM.